A single sample is the source of the 14 T cell receptor beta chains below, sequenced in a study of human T cells and chemical hapten exposure (dated by TCRdb to the early 2020s). Preparation of the library involved RACE. Sequenced on a NextSeq 500. The public reads were run again by TCRdb, first through fastp at Q25 and then through MiXCR, and only productive beta chains were kept. One record per CDR3 amino acid sequence lists the most common genes and DNA. This sample is represented by roughly 100,000 distinct CDR3 sequences; less than 40% of them were singletons. The top ten clones comprise about 2.7% of the sample. The time point label corresponds to: patch test 3, about 24 weeks after DPC sensitization. This sample's treatment or condition label indicates: therapeutic diphenylcyclopropenone sensitization with weekly scalp DPC. The sample was whole blood, taken in connection with sensitization to the hapten diphenylcyclopropenone (DPC). The receptors stem from a man in his forties with alopecia areata. Some clones in this sample may be carry-over from other donors' samples.

V and J are TRBV11-3 and TRBJ1-2; D gene uncertain. Germline V gene lookup returns CDR1 SGHNT and CDR2 YENEEA. The CDR3 consists of 12 residues. With 10 bases removed from V and 0 bases from J, the gap between germline ends came to 9 bases. The CDR3 protein is CATSTANYGYTF. The CDR3 DNA reads as TGTGCCACCTCGACGGCTAACTATGGCTACACCTTC.

The table lists this clonotype with a few counts. The chain links TRBV11-2 to TRBJ2-5, with TRBD2 matching over 7 bases. Germline lookup yields CDR1 SGHAT and CDR2 FQNNGV. The CDR3 is 15 amino acids. The V gene end was trimmed by 1 base and the J gene end by 2 bases; junction bases not matched to a gene: 4. The chain's CDR3 is CASSLGDYPQETQYF. In DNA, the CDR3 is TGTGCCAGCAGCTTAGGGGACTACCCTCAAGAGACCCAGTACTTC.

This clonotype was seen more than once but under ten times. The DNA of the CDR3 is TGCAGCGGGGGACAGGGCGACTACGAGCAGTACTTC. Translated, it gives CSGGQGDYEQYF. This chain connects TRBV29-1 to TRBJ2-7; TRBD1 matches at 9 bases. CDR3 size: 12 residues. The germline CDR1 and CDR2 sequences are SQVTM and ANQGSEA. The J segment lost 3 bases and the V segment lost 7 bases, leaving 4 bases of the junction unmatched.

The chain carries TRBV2 and TRBJ2-7; 7 bases map to TRBD2. From germline, CDR1 is SNHLY and CDR2 FYNNEI. J was trimmed by 6 bases and V by 2 bases; bases with no gene match: 7. The CDR3 sequence is 14 residues long. The CDR3 nucleotides read TGTGCCAGCAGTGAACTAGCGGCCCTCAGCGAGCAGTACTTC. Translated: CASSELAALSEQYF.

This chain uses TRBV5-1 with TRBJ2-7, with 11 bases that match TRBD2. The V gene end was trimmed by 7 bases and the J gene end by 4 bases; junction bases not matched to a gene: 16. CDR1 is SGHRS, CDR2 YFSETQ, per germline. The CDR3 has 17 amino acids. CDR3 sequence: CASYRQKLAGEPYEQYV. The DNA for the CDR3 is TGCGCCAGCTATCGACAGAAACTAGCGGGAGAACCTTACGAGCAGTACGTC.

This clonotype occurred a few times. This CDR3 reads CASSSMTGLDTQYF. The CDR3 DNA is TGTGCCAGCAGCTCGATGACAGGGTTAGATACGCAGTATTTT. This chain connects TRBV11-3 to TRBJ2-3; the match to TRBD1 covers 7 bases. Germline V CDR1 and CDR2: SGHNT, YENEEA. Trimming took 4 bases from V and 5 from J; bases not matched to a gene: 6. The CDR3 loop spans 14 amino acids.

V is TRBV10-3 and J is TRBJ2-7; TRBD2 agrees at 7 bases. This CDR3 has 13 residues. The trim removed 4 bases at V and 3 bases at J, leaving 3 bases unmatched. Looked up from germline, CDR1 is ENHRY and CDR2 is SYGVKD. The CDR3 DNA sequence: TGTGCCATCAGTGGAACTAGCGTCTACGAGCAGTACTTC. Protein: CAISGTSVYEQYF.

The chain couples TRBV4-1 to TRBJ2-1; 7 bases map to TRBD2. V gave up 4 bases and J gave up 7 bases; unmatched junction bases: 7. Per the germline V gene, CDR1 is MGHRA and CDR2 is YSYEKL. The CDR3 is 14 amino acids. CDR3 in amino acids: CASSLRLAVNEQFF. CDR3 nucleotides: TGCGCCAGCAGCCTAAGACTAGCTGTTAATGAGCAGTTCTTC.

The CDR3 DNA follows: TGTGCCAGCAGTGTATCGGGGGAGACCCAGTACTTC. Its translation is CASSVSGETQYF. The rearrangement joins TRBV6-2 or TRBV6-3 to TRBJ2-5, with a weak D call TRBD2 (5 bases). CDR3 length equals 12 residues. V shed 5 bases and J shed 5 bases, with 9 bases lying between them. Germline CDR1 MNHEY, CDR2 SVGEGT.

The chain is built from TRBV29-1 and TRBJ2-3, with no clear D. CDR1 SQVTM and CDR2 ANQGSEA come from the germline V gene. This CDR3 contains 17 residues. The ends were cut back, 3 bases at V and 2 bases at J, with 21 bases in the middle. CDR3 DNA: TGCAGCGTTGAGGCGCCGGTCTGGGCGGTCGACACAGATACGCAGTATTTT. The encoded protein is CSVEAPVWAVDTDTQYF.

The J gene is TRBJ2-3, the V gene TRBV24-1; D unresolved. The CDR3 runs 14 residues. The germline V gene has CDR1 KGHDR and CDR2 SFDVKD. V gave up 4 bases and J gave up 2 bases, with 9 bases separating them. CDR3 in amino acids: CATSERVATDTQYF. For the CDR3, the DNA is TGTGCCACCAGTGAAAGGGTAGCCACAGATACGCAGTATTTT.

The chain links TRBV4-2 to TRBJ1-4; no firm D call. Germline V lookup: CDR1 LGHNA, CDR2 YNFKEQ. The V and J ends lost 2 bases and 8 bases respectively, with 18 bases between them. CDR3 length: 16 residues. This chain's CDR3 is CASSQTEAGREEKLFF. DNA of the CDR3: TGTGCCAGCAGCCAAACTGAGGCCGGGAGAGAGGAAAAACTGTTTTTT.

The chain has TRBV29-1 and TRBJ2-5; TRBD1 matches at 9 bases. V gave up 4 bases and J gave up 7 bases; unmatched junction bases: 4. CDR1 and CDR2 (germline): SQVTM, ANQGSEA. This CDR3 comprises 12 residues. The CDR3 DNA reads as TGCAGCGTTGCGGGACAGGGTGGGACCCAGTACTTC. It codes for CSVAGQGGTQYF. Using reference TRBV29-1 and TRBJ2-5 for the parts outside the CDR3, the full variable domain is SAVISQKPSRDICQRGTSLTIQCQVDSQVTMMFWYRQQPGQSLTLIATANQGSEATYESGFVIDKFPISRPNLTFSTLTVSNMSPEDSSIYLCSVAGQGGTQYFGPGTRLLVL.

This clonotype was detected a few times. The chain has TRBV28 and TRBJ2-3, with 9 bases identical to TRBD2. After removal of 2 bases from V and 3 bases from J, the junction contained 6 bases not matched to a gene. Per the germline V gene, CDR1 is MDHEN and CDR2 is SYDVKM. The CDR3 has 16 residues. CDR3 sequence reads: CASSLGGRASTDTQYF. CDR3 in DNA: TGTGCCAGCAGTTTAGGCGGGAGGGCTAGTACAGATACGCAGTATTTT.